What follows is one TCR beta chain and its context. V was trimmed by 4 bases and J by 4 bases, leaving 17 bases between them. CDR1 and CDR2 from the germline V gene are SQVTM and ANQGSEA. This CDR3 is built from 14 residues. The source of the sample is a study of CD8+CD57+ T cells in acquired aplastic anemia. In the study overall: Quantities of DNA derived from sorted CD4+ and CD8+ cells averaged around 3 ug.

Profiling of TCR beta VDJ combinations and CDR3 sequences used genomic DNA as template. TCRdb itself ran the reads through MiXCR, one entry per CDR3 protein. This sample yields about 400,000 distinct CDR3 sequences, of which approximately 70% are seen a single time; more than 3.5% belongs to the top ten. The specimen sequenced was sorted CD4+, CD8+, or CD8+CD57+ T cells (not recorded which) from PBMCs. This receptor was taken from a human donor in good health, serving as a control. The rearrangement links TRBV29-1 to TRBJ2-7; either TRBD1 or TRBD2 may supply D (5 bases each). In DNA, the CDR3 is TGCAGCGTTGTGGTTCGGGGCTTCGTGTACGAGCAGTACTTC. Protein: CSVVVRGFVYEQYF.